This note documents a single T cell receptor (beta chain) sequence. The antigen is unknown. The donors were members of the roughly 130-subject validation cohort (separate from the 666-subject first cohort). The entry originates in a study of cytomegalovirus exposure and HLA in healthy donors. Study results and caveats: The study flagged around 150 TCR beta chains as cytomegalovirus-associated. The tendency of first-cohort TCR clusters to co-occur in the roughly 110 validation repertoires emerged from a later analysis.

Germline CDR1 and CDR2: SGHVS and FQNEAQ. CDR3 length: 17 residues. V was clipped by 4 bases and J by 4 bases; unmatched bases: 13. Produced via immunoSEQ multiplex PCR; TCRdb's table is partial and in-frame only. The sample includes about 130,000 clones, 85% to 95% of them seen just once. Sequencing was done on a sample of PBMCs. This sequence originates from a woman under 30 in good health and CMV-seronegative. This chain links TRBV7-8 with TRBJ2-1; TRBD2 aligns across 7 bases. As DNA, the CDR3 is TGTGCCAGCAGCTCGCACGGTTCTAGCGGAATTTACAATGAGCAGTTCTTC. Translating gives CASSSHGSSGIYNEQFF.